Following are 27 T cell receptor beta chains from one sample sequenced in a study of beta chain features in type 1 diabetes. The investigators reverse transcribed all of the isolated RNA, so they sequenced expressed TCRB transcripts. TCRdb's table, derived via immunoSEQ multiplex PCR, lists solely in-frame clones and lacks some. The sample lists fewer than 900,000 clones, around a sixth occurring once. Sequences were obtained from naive CD4+ T cells from blood. The receptors were sampled from a woman aged 18-29 years in good health.

V and J are TRBV10-1 and TRBJ1-1; no clear D. Germline V gene data show CDR1 as WNHNN and CDR2 as SYGVQD (reference sequence). V shed 9 bases and J shed 1 base, with 12 bases lying between them. The CDR3 covers 13 residues. This CDR3 reads CARKEYKNTEAFF. The CDR3 DNA reads as TGCGCCAGGAAAGAATACAAGAACACTGAAGCTTTCTTT.

The J gene is TRBJ1-1, the V gene TRBV28, with 10 bases lining up with TRBD1. Germline V CDR1 and CDR2: MDHEN, SYDVKM. The CDR3 contains 13 residues. J gave up 12 bases and V 3 bases, and 7 bases lay outside the gene matches. The CDR3 DNA reads as TGTGCCAGCAGTTTTTTTCTGGGACAGGGGACTTTCTTT. As protein: CASSFFLGQGTFF.

This clone was seen a handful of times. This chain uses TRBV11-2 with TRBJ2-7, with D perhaps TRBD1 (5 bases). V lost 5 bases and J 3 bases, leaving 14 bases between the germline ends. This CDR3 contains 14 residues. Per the germline V gene, CDR1 is SGHAT and CDR2 is FQNNGV. CDR3 loop: CASSPMVGRYEQYF. CDR3 coding DNA: TGTGCCAGCAGCCCCATGGTGGGGCGCTACGAGCAGTACTTC.

This chain connects TRBV28 to TRBJ2-7; 7 bases are shared with TRBD2. The trim removed 6 bases at V and 12 bases at J, leaving 8 bases unmatched. Germline V gene data show CDR1 as MDHEN and CDR2 as SYDVKM. The CDR3 runs 11 residues. The CDR3 here is CASSAAGVLYF. As DNA, the CDR3 is TGTGCCAGCAGCGCTGCGGGAGTTCTGTACTTC.

The genes are TRBV10-3 and TRBJ2-1; TRBD1 is a possible D gene (5 bases). The CDR3 has 16 amino acids. With 7 bases removed from V and 6 bases from J, the gap between germline ends came to 22 bases. Germline V gene data show CDR1 as ENHRY and CDR2 as SYGVKD. Written as DNA, the CDR3 is TGTGCCATCACCCAAGGGGCAGGGTCAGCCCCCAATGAGCAGTTCTTC. Translating gives CAITQGAGSAPNEQFF.

The gene calls are TRBV9 and TRBJ1-4, with TRBD1 as a possible D gene (5 bases). V lost 0 bases, J lost 4 bases, and 13 bases lay in between. This CDR3 contains 16 residues. CDR1 SGDLS and CDR2 YYNGEE come from the germline V gene. CDR3 nucleotide sequence: TGTGCCAGCAGCGTAGACGGGGACCGCTTTAATGAAAAACTGTTTTTT. Translated: CASSVDGDRFNEKLFF.

This rearrangement joins TRBV2 to TRBJ2-3; D not certain. The germline V and J ends were trimmed by 8 bases and 8 bases, with 20 bases remaining between them. CDR1 SNHLY and CDR2 FYNNEI come from the germline V gene. The length of the CDR3 is 14 residues. The CDR3 nucleotides are TGTGCCAGCTGCGTTAGAGAGTTCAAGGGTACGCAGTATTTT. Translation gives CASCVREFKGTQYF.

This rearrangement joins TRBV5-6 to TRBJ2-1, with TRBD2 matching 14 bases. The germline V gene has CDR1 SGHDT and CDR2 YYEEEE. The CDR3 consists of 15 residues. The J segment lost 13 bases and the V segment lost 3 bases, leaving 9 bases of the junction unmatched. The CDR3 DNA sequence: TGTGCCAGCAGCTCGGGACTAGCGGGAGAATTTGAACAGTTCTTC. Protein: CASSSGLAGEFEQFF. The entire variable domain, with the rest obtained from reference TRBV5-6 and TRBJ2-1, is as follows: DAGVTQSPTHLIKTRGQQVTLRCSPKSGHDTVSWYQQALGQGPQFIFQYYEEEERQRGNFPDRFSGHQFPNYSSELNVNALLLGDSALYLCASSSGLAGEFEQFFGPGTRLTVL.

On this clone itself: The sample contains more than one DNA sequence encoding this CDR3. The chain is built from TRBV7-2 and TRBJ2-7, with 14 bases aligning to TRBD2. V gave up 6 bases and J gave up 3 bases; unmatched junction bases: 7. CDR3 length: 16 amino acids. Germline CDR1 SGHTA, CDR2 FQGNSA. This CDR3 reads CASSFGLAGGYYEQYF. Written as DNA, the CDR3 is TGTGCCAGCAGTTTTGGACTAGCGGGGGGATACTACGAGCAGTACTTC. Full variable domain (remainder filled in from reference TRBV7-2 and TRBJ2-7): GAGVSQSPSNKVTEKGKDVELRCDPISGHTALYWYRQSLGQGLEFLIYFQGNSAPDKSGLPSDRFSAERTGGSVSTLTIQRTQQEDSAVYLCASSFGLAGGYYEQYFGPGTRLTVT.

The chain couples TRBV7-9 to TRBJ2-3; D unresolved. The CDR3 consists of 14 residues. The V and J ends lost 5 bases and 4 bases respectively, with 13 bases between them. Germline V CDR1 and CDR2: SEHNR, FQNEAQ (reference sequence). CDR3 sequence reads: CASSLHSLADTQYF. The CDR3 nucleotides read TGTGCCAGCAGCCTACACAGTTTAGCAGATACGCAGTATTTT.

This clone has more than one count but fewer than ten. The chain is built from TRBV27 and TRBJ2-5; D is possibly TRBD1 (6 bases). The CDR3 runs 14 residues. Trimming shortened V by 5 bases and J by 5 bases, and 15 bases separated the two germline ends. Germline V CDR1 and CDR2: MNHEY, SMNVEV (reference sequence). CDR3 amino acids: CASSGTGTSETQYF. The CDR3 nucleotides are TGTGCCAGCAGTGGGACCGGGACATCGGAGACCCAGTACTTC.

This clone occurred a few times. The chain combines TRBV4-3 with TRBJ2-7; a possible D gene is TRBD2 (5 bases). V lost 0 bases to trimming and J lost 4 bases, with 22 bases between them. This CDR3 has 18 amino acids. Germline lookup yields CDR1 LGHNA and CDR2 YSLEER. The chain's CDR3 is CASSQDIYGISGLYEQYF. CDR3 coding DNA: TGCGCCAGCAGCCAAGATATATATGGGATAAGCGGACTTTACGAGCAGTACTTC.

The J gene is TRBJ1-4, the V gene TRBV7-9; TRBD1 might be the D (5 bases). This CDR3 has 15 residues. Germline V gives CDR1 SEHNR, CDR2 FQNEAQ (reference sequence). With 5 bases removed from V and 8 bases from J, the gap between germline ends came to 18 bases. CDR3 residues: CASSDRRAGFEKLFF. The DNA of the CDR3 is TGTGCCAGCAGCGACCGCAGGGCGGGCTTCGAAAAACTGTTTTTT.

This clone was seen a few times. The junction does not match germline at one end; this may be a read error. This chain connects TRBV5-4 to TRBJ1-4; D not certain. This CDR3 is built from 12 residues. Germline V lookup: CDR1 SGHNT, CDR2 YYREEE (reference sequence). CDR3 bases: TGCGCCAGCAGCCAACCGACCGGAAAACTGTTTTTT. Translation: CASSQPTGKLFF.

There are a few counts of this clone. This chain uses TRBV4-3 with TRBJ1-4; D remains ambiguous. The ends were cut back, 1 base at V and 2 bases at J, with 14 bases in the middle. Germline CDR1 and CDR2: LGHNA and YSLEER. This CDR3 contains 17 residues. The CDR3 bases are TGCGCCAGCAGCCAAGTCCCGGGGATTAGGACTAATGAAAAACTGTTTTTT. It translates to CASSQVPGIRTNEKLFF.

The chain is built from TRBV4-2 and TRBJ1-4; the D gene is possibly TRBD1 (5 bases). CDR1 is LGHNA and CDR2 is YNFKEQ in the germline V gene. The CDR3 contains 13 residues. The V and J ends lost 6 bases and 4 bases respectively, with 9 bases between them. CDR3 bases: TGTGCCAGCAGGGGGCAGCATAATGAAAAACTGTTTTTT. Translated, it gives CASRGQHNEKLFF.

The chain is built from TRBV10-2 and TRBJ2-7; no firm D call. V dropped 4 bases and J dropped 7 bases, with 11 bases sitting between them. The CDR3 is made up of 12 amino acids. Germline CDR1 and CDR2: WSHSY and SAAADI. CDR3 residues: CASSVALGEQYF. The CDR3 nucleotides read TGCGCCAGCAGTGTCGCTTTGGGGGAGCAGTACTTC.

The genes are TRBV19 and TRBJ2-6; D gene uncertain. With 1 base removed from V and 1 base from J, the gap between germline ends came to 11 bases. Germline lookup yields CDR1 LNHDA and CDR2 SQIVND (reference sequence). The CDR3 runs to 17 residues. The CDR3 sequence is CASSIVLHGSGANVLTF. CDR3 coding DNA: TGTGCCAGTAGTATAGTGTTACATGGGTCTGGGGCCAACGTCCTGACTTTC. Full variable domain (remainder filled in from reference TRBV19 and TRBJ2-6): DGGITQSPKYLFRKEGQNVTLSCEQNLNHDAMYWYRQDPGQGLRLIYYSQIVNDFQKGDIAEGYSVSREKKESFPLTVTSAQKNPTAFYLCASSIVLHGSGANVLTFGAGSRLTVL.

The V and J genes are TRBV4-3 and TRBJ2-5; 7 bases match TRBD1. V lost 1 base to trimming and J lost 3 bases; unmatched junction nucleotides: 2. Germline assignment: CDR1 LGHNA and CDR2 YSLEER. The length of the CDR3 is 14 residues. CDR3 coding DNA: TGCGCCAGCAGCCAAGGACAGGGCAAAGAGACCCAGTACTTC. Encoded protein: CASSQGQGKETQYF.

The chain couples TRBV28 to TRBJ2-1; TRBD1 agrees at 8 bases. Losses at the gene ends were 7 bases for V and 3 bases for J; bases not matched to a gene: 8. Germline V gene lookup returns CDR1 MDHEN and CDR2 SYDVKM. This CDR3 comprises 15 residues. As DNA, the CDR3 is TGTGCCAGCACCCCAAAGGGACAGGTCTACAATGAGCAGTTCTTC. Amino acids: CASTPKGQVYNEQFF.

The chain combines TRBV5-4 with TRBJ2-7, with 8 bases matching TRBD1. Germline CDR1 and CDR2: SGHNT and YYREEE (reference sequence). The CDR3 totals 14 residues. V was clipped by 4 bases and J by 3 bases; unmatched bases: 6. The chain's CDR3 is CASSAATGVYEQYF. The CDR3 region has the DNA TGTGCCAGCAGCGCAGCGACAGGGGTCTACGAGCAGTACTTC.

The chain couples TRBV5-1 to TRBJ1-2; D gene uncertain. CDR1 is SGHRS and CDR2 is YFSETQ in the germline V gene. Trimming shortened V by 5 bases and J by 0 bases, and 17 bases separated the two germline ends. This CDR3 spans 16 amino acids. The CDR3 nucleotides are TGCGCCAGCAGATCCGCTGGAGGGCTATCTAACTATGGCTACACCTTC. This codes for CASRSAGGLSNYGYTF.

The chain joins TRBV2 to TRBJ1-2; 7 nucleotides agree with TRBD1. CDR3 length: 13 residues. With 6 bases clipped from V and 2 bases from J, the junction kept 3 bases outside the gene matches. Germline CDR1 is SNHLY and CDR2 is FYNNEI. In DNA, the CDR3 is TGTGCCAGCAGGGGGGACAGCAACTATGGCTACACCTTC. Its translation: CASRGDSNYGYTF.

This clone was picked up a small number of times. The chain is built from TRBV4-3 and TRBJ2-1; 9 bases are shared with TRBD2. V was clipped by 1 base and J by 7 bases; unmatched bases: 8. The CDR3 contains 16 residues. Germline V lookup: CDR1 LGHNA, CDR2 YSLEER. CDR3 coding DNA: TGCGCCAGCAGCCAAGCTTCGGCGGGAGGGCAGAATGAGCAGTTCTTC. It specifies CASSQASAGGQNEQFF.

This clone has just a few counts. The rearrangement uses TRBV10-3 and TRBJ2-3, with D perhaps matching TRBD2 (7 bases). Trimming pared 2 bases from V and 3 bases from J, leaving 18 bases between. CDR3 size: 17 residues. Germline CDR1 reads ENHRY; CDR2 reads SYGVKD. The CDR3, as DNA: TGTGCCATCAGTGAGCCCAGGGGCGGGAGTGGGACAGATACGCAGTATTTT. Its protein is CAISEPRGGSGTDTQYF.

This chain connects TRBV28 to TRBJ2-7; D unresolved. In germline, CDR1 is MDHEN, CDR2 SYDVKM. CDR3 length: 16 amino acids. V lost 3 bases and J lost 2, with 17 bases in between. CDR3 DNA: TGTGCCAGCAGTTTCCCGTCCGGCGGCAGGACCTACGAGCAGTACTTC. Its translation is CASSFPSGGRTYEQYF.

The chain carries TRBV9 and TRBJ2-1; 9 bases line up with TRBD2. V was clipped by 9 bases and J by 3 bases; unmatched bases: 10. This CDR3 is 15 amino acids long. Germline loops: CDR1 SGDLS, CDR2 YYNGEE. Written as DNA, the CDR3 is TGTGCCAACAGTTTAGCGGGAGAGGTCTACAATGAGCAGTTCTTC. It encodes CANSLAGEVYNEQFF.